Below, 7 T cell receptor beta chains from the same sample are listed, as sequenced in a study of cytotoxic CD8 clonotypes in ibrutinib-treated CLL. Using immunoSEQ multiplex PCR, the repertoire was profiled, and TCRdb retains in-frame clones only, with some absent. The top ten hold about 1.9% of the sample, which has about 160,000 clones, roughly 80% seen once. The sample consisted of PBMCs, taken after 12 months of ibrutinib treatment. These receptors came from a human donor with chronic lymphocytic leukemia.

The V call is TRBV28, the J call TRBJ2-7; TRBD2 matches 14 bases. The germline V gene encodes CDR1 MDHEN and CDR2 SYDVKM. The CDR3 has 14 residues. Trimming at V came to 2 bases and at J to 6 bases, leaving 0 bases not matched to a gene. The CDR3 DNA is TGTGCCAGCAGTTTAGGGACTAGCGGGAGCGAGCAGTACTTC. It yields the protein CASSLGTSGSEQYF. Full variable domain (missing parts from reference TRBV28 and TRBJ2-7): DVKVTQSSRYLVKRTGEKVFLECVQDMDHENMFWYRQDPGLGLRLIYFSYDVKMKEKGDIPEGYSVSREKKERFSLILESASTNQTSMYLCASSLGTSGSEQYFGPGTRLTVT.

This clone was seen a single time. The chain recombines TRBV7-3 with TRBJ1-1, with no clear D. CDR1 is SGHTA, CDR2 FQGTGA, per germline. The CDR3 spans 13 residues. The V gene lost 1 base and the J gene lost 7 bases, with 10 bases spanning the gap. CDR3 residues: CASSLRGIGEAFF. CDR3 bases: TGTGCCAGCAGCTTAAGAGGGATAGGTGAAGCTTTCTTT.

V gene TRBV19 combines with J gene TRBJ2-7; D gene ambiguous. V was trimmed by 0 bases and J by 0 bases, leaving 15 bases between them. CDR3 size: 17 residues. Germline CDR1 is LNHDA and CDR2 is SQIVND (reference sequence). The CDR3 is CASSIESRPRSSYEQYF. The CDR3 DNA reads TGTGCCAGTAGTATAGAGTCGAGACCCAGGAGCTCCTACGAGCAGTACTTC.

The chain employs TRBV27 and TRBJ2-3, with 7 nucleotides matching TRBD2. The CDR3 spans 15 residues. The ends lost 2 bases at V and 6 bases at J; junction bases unmatched: 8. The germline CDR1 and CDR2 sequences are MNHEY and SMNVEV (reference sequence). CDR3 region: CASSLAGLSVDTQYF. For the CDR3, the DNA is TGTGCCAGCAGTTTAGCGGGACTATCTGTGGATACGCAGTATTTT.

This chain connects TRBV2 to TRBJ2-5; 8 bases fit TRBD1. The V segment lost 4 bases and the J segment 8 bases; nucleotides outside the gene matches: 6. Germline V gives CDR1 SNHLY, CDR2 FYNNEI. The CDR3 has 13 amino acids. CDR3 coding DNA: TGTGCCAGCAGTGCCGACAGGGGCGACACCCAGTACTTC. It is translated as CASSADRGDTQYF.

CDR3 sequence: CASSQPGQPYGNTIYF. The DNA for the CDR3 is TGCGCCAGCAGCCAGCCTGGACAGCCTTATGGAAACACCATATATTTT. This chain connects TRBV4-1 to TRBJ1-3; TRBD1 is a possible D gene (6 bases). The CDR3 consists of 16 residues. From germline, CDR1 is MGHRA and CDR2 YSYEKL. With 3 bases removed from V and 3 bases from J, the gap between germline ends came to 15 bases.

V gene TRBV9 combines with J gene TRBJ2-5, with 8 bases fitting TRBD2. V dropped 3 bases and J dropped 5; count of bases not matched to a gene: 9. Germline V lookup: CDR1 SGDLS, CDR2 YYNGEE. The CDR3 contains 15 residues. The CDR3 nucleotides are TGTGCCAGCAGCGCCCGGGAGGGAGGGAGGGAGACCCAGTACTTC. Protein product: CASSAREGGRETQYF.